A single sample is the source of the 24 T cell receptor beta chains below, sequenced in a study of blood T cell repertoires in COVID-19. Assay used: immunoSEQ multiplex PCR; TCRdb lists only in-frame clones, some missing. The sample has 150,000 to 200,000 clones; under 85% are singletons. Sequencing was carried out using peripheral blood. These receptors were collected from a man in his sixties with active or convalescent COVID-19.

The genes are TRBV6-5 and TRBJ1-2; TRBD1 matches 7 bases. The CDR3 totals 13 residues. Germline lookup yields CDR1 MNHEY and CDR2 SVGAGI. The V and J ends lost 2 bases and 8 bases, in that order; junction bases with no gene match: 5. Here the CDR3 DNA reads TGTGCCAGCAGTTACCCGGGACAGAGGGGCTACACCTTC. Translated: CASSYPGQRGYTF.

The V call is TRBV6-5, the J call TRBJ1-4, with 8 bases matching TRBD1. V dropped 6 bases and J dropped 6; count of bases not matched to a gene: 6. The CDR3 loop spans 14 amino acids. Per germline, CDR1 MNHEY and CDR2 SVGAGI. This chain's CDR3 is CASSDRGGDEKLFF. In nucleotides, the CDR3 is TGTGCCAGCAGCGACAGGGGCGGTGATGAAAAACTGTTTTTT.

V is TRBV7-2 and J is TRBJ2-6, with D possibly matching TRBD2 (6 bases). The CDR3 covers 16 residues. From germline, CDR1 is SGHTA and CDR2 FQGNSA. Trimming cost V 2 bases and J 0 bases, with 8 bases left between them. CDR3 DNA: TGTGCCAGCAGCTTAAAGCGGGCCTCTGGGGCCAACGTCCTGACTTTC. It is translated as CASSLKRASGANVLTF.

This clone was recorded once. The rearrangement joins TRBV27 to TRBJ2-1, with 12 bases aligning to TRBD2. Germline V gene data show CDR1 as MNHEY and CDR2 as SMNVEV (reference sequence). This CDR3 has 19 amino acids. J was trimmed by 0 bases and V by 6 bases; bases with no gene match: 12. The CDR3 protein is CASRELAGGLFSSYNEQFF. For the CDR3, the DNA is TGTGCCAGCAGAGAACTAGCGGGAGGCCTATTTAGCTCCTACAATGAGCAGTTCTTC.

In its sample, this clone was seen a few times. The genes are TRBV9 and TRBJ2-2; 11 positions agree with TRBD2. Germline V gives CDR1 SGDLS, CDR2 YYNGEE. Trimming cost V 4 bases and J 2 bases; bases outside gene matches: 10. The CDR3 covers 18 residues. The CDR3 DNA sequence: TGTGCCAGCAGCCTCCGGATAGGGACTAGCGGAAACACCGGGGAGCTGTTTTTT. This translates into CASSLRIGTSGNTGELFF. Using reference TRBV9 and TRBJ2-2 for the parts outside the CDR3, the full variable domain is DSGVTQTPKHLITATGQRVTLRCSPRSGDLSVYWYQQSLDQGLQFLIQYYNGEERAKGNILERFSAQQFPDLHSELNLSSLELGDSALYFCASSLRIGTSGNTGELFFGEGSRLTVL.

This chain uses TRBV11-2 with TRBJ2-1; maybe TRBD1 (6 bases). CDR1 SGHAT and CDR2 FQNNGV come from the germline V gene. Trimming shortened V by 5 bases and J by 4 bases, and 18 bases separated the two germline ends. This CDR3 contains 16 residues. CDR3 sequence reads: CASSPQDRSGYNEQFF. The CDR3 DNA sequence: TGTGCCAGCAGCCCCCAAGACAGGTCGGGGTACAATGAGCAGTTCTTC.

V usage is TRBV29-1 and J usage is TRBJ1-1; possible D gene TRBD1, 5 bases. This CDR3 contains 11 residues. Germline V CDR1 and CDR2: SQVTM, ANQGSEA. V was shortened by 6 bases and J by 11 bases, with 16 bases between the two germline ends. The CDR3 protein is CSVGTGLAAFF. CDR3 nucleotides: TGCAGCGTAGGGACGGGACTGGCGGCTTTCTTT.

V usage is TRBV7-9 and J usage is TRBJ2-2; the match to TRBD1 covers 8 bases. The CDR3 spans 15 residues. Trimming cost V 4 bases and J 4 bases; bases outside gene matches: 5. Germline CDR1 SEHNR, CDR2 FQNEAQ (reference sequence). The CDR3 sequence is CASSSRTGSTGELFF. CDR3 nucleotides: TGTGCCAGCAGCTCCCGGACAGGGTCCACCGGGGAGCTGTTTTTT. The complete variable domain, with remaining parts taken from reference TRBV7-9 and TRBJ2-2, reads DTGVSQNPRHKITKRGQNVTFRCDPISEHNRLYWYRQTLGQGPEFLTYFQNEAQLEKSRLLSDRFSAERPKGSFSTLEIQRTEQGDSAMYLCASSSRTGSTGELFFGEGSRLTVL.

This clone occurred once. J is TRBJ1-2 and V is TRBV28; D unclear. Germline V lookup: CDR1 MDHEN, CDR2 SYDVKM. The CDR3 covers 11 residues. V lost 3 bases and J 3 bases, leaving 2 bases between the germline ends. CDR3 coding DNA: TGTGCCAGCAGTTTCGACTATGGCTACACCTTC. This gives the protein CASSFDYGYTF.

The CDR3 DNA is TGTGCCAGCAGTTACTCCTGGGGGGCCCAGTACTTC. Residues: CASSYSWGAQYF. J is TRBJ2-5 and V is TRBV6-2 or TRBV6-3, with D tentatively TRBD2 (6 bases). The ends were cut back, 0 bases at V and 9 bases at J, with 8 bases in the middle. The CDR3 totals 12 residues. Germline V gene data show CDR1 as MNHEY and CDR2 as SVGEGT.

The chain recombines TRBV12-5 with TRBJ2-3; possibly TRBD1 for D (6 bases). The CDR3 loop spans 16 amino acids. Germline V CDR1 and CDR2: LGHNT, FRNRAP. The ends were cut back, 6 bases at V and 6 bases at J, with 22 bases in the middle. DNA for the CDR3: TGTGCTAGTGGCCAAGGCAGGGGTGGAAAGGCGGATACGCAGTATTTT. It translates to CASGQGRGGKADTQYF.

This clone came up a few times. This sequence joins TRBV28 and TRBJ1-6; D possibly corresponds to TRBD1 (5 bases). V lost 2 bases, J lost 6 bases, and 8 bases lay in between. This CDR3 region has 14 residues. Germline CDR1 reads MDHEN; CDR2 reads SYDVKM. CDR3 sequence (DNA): TGTGCCAGCAGTTTAGCAGGGCCTAATTCACCCCTCCACTTT. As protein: CASSLAGPNSPLHF.

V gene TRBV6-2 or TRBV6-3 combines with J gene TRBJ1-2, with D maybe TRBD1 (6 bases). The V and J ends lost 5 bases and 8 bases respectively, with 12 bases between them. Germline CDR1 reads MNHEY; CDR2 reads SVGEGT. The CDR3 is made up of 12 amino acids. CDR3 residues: CASSIQGRGYTF. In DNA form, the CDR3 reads TGTGCCAGCAGTATACAGGGCCGGGGCTACACCTTC.

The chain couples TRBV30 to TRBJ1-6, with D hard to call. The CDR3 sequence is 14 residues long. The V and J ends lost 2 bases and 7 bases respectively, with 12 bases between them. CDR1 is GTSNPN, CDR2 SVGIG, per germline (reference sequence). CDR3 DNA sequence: TGTGCCTGGAGTTTGGTGGACTCCAATTCACCCCTCCACTTT. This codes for CAWSLVDSNSPLHF.

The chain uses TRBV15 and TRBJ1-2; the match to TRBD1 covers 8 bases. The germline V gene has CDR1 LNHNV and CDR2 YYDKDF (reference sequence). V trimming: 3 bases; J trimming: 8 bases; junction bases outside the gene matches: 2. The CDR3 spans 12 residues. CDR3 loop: CATSSRQGGYTF. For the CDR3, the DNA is TGTGCCACCAGCAGTCGACAGGGGGGCTACACCTTC. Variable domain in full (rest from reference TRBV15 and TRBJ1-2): DAMVIQNPRYQVTQFGKPVTLSCSQTLNHNVMYWYQQKSSQAPKLLFHYYDKDFNNEADTPDNFQSRRPNTSFCFLDIRSPGLGDTAMYLCATSSRQGGYTFGSGTRLTVV.

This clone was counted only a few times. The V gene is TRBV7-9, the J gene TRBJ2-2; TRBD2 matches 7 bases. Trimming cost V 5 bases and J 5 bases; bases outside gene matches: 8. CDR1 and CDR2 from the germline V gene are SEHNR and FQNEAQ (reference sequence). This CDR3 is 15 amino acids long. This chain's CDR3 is CASSDRLAGTGELFF. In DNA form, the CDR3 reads TGTGCCAGCAGCGACCGACTAGCTGGTACCGGGGAGCTGTTTTTT. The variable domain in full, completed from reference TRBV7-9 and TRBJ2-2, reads DTGVSQNPRHKITKRGQNVTFRCDPISEHNRLYWYRQTLGQGPEFLTYFQNEAQLEKSRLLSDRFSAERPKGSFSTLEIQRTEQGDSAMYLCASSDRLAGTGELFFGEGSRLTVL.

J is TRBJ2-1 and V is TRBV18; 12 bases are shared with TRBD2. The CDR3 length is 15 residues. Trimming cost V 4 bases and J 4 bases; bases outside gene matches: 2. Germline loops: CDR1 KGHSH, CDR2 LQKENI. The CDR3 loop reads CASSQLAGGYNEQFF. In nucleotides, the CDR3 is TGTGCCAGCTCACAACTAGCGGGAGGATACAATGAGCAGTTCTTC.

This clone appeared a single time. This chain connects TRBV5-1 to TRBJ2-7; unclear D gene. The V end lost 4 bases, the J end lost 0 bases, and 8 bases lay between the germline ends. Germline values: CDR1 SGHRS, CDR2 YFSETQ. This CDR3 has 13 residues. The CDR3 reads CASSPSLSYEQYF. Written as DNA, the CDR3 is TGCGCCAGCAGCCCGAGTCTCTCCTACGAGCAGTACTTC.

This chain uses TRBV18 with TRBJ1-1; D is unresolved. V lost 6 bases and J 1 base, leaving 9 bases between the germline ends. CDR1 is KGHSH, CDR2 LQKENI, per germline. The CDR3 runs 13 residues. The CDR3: CASSRIENTEAFF. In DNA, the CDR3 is TGTGCCAGCTCGCGGATAGAGAACACTGAAGCTTTCTTT. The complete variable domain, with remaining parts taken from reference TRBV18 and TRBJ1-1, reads NAGVMQNPRHLVRRRGQEARLRCSPMKGHSHVYWYRQLPEEGLKFMVYLQKENIIDESGMPKERFSAEFPKEGPSILRIQQVVRGDSAAYFCASSRIENTEAFFGQGTRLTVV.

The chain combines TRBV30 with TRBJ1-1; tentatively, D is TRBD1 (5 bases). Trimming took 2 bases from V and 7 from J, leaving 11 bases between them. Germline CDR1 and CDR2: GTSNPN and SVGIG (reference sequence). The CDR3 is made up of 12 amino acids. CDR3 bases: TGTGCCTGGAGTAAGGGGCAAGGTGAAGCTTTCTTT. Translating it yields CAWSKGQGEAFF.

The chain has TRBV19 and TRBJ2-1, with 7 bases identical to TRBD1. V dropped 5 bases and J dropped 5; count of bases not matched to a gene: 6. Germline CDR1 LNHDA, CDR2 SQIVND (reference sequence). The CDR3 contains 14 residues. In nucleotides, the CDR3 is TGTGCCAGTAGTTCCCGGGACAGAAACAATGAGCAGTTCTTC. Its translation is CASSSRDRNNEQFF.

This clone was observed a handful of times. The CDR3 protein is CASSPTGPLHLHF. In DNA, the CDR3 is TGTGCCAGCAGCCCGACAGGACCTCTACACCTCCACTTT. The chain joins TRBV12-3 or TRBV12-4 to TRBJ1-6; D perhaps matches TRBD1 (6 bases). V shed 6 bases and J shed 15 bases, with 18 bases lying between them. The CDR3 covers 13 residues.

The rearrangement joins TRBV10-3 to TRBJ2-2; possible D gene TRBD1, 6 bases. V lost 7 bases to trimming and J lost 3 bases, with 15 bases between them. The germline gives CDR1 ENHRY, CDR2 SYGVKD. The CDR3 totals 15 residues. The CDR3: CAIKPRDTDTGELFF. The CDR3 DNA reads TGTGCCATCAAGCCCCGGGACACCGACACCGGGGAGCTGTTTTTT.

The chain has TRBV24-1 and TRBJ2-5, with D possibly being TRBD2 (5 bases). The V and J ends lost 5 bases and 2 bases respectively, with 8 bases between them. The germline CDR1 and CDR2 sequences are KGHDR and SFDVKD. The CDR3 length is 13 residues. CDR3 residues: CATSGPGQETQYF. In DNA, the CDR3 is TGTGCCACCAGTGGGCCGGGGCAAGAGACCCAGTACTTC.